The present T cell receptor (beta chain) was sequenced within a study of identical twins. V was shortened by 0 bases and J by 1 base, with 9 bases between the two germline ends. Per the germline V gene, CDR1 is ENHRY and CDR2 is SYGVKD. This CDR3 has 15 amino acids. Comment on this clonotype: What it binds is unknown.

TCRdb re-called the 5' RACE reads through MiXCR, storing one row per CDR3 protein. The table lists approximately 890,000 distinct CDR3 sequences, around 12% of them singletons. The study's findings and limits: Those out-of-frame alpha sequences shared by twins showed an excess of low generation probability. Insertion counts were lower in abundant cord blood beta clonotypes, a trend that memory repertoires did not show.

The data also belong to a second study, concerning yellow fever vaccine responses in identical twins.

The sequence came from a woman aged 18-30 years in good health. The sequenced sample consisted of PBMCs. This sequence joins TRBV10-3 and TRBJ2-5; tentative D call: TRBD1 (6 bases). As DNA, the CDR3 is TGTGCCATCAGTGAGTCCCGCAGGGGCCAAGAGACCCAGTACTTC. Translating it yields CAISESRRGQETQYF.